This entry concerns a single T cell receptor (beta chain). The sample is drawn from a study of T cells in Graves' hyperthyroidism and ophthalmopathy. V shed 1 base, J shed 6 bases, and the junction held 10 bases outside the gene matches. This CDR3 has 17 amino acids. Germline CDR1 is SEHNR and CDR2 is FQNEAQ (reference sequence). A 10 ml volume of fresh peripheral blood provided the PBMCs. There were TCR beta CDR3 regions amplified from RNA transcripts. TCR CDR3 regions were first amplified by RT-PCR with HTBI primers. From the multiplex PCR reads, TCRdb called clonotypes with MiXCR, one entry per CDR3 protein. The data show 300,000 or so distinct CDR3 sequences, about 20% seen once.

V and J are TRBV7-9 and TRBJ2-1; TRBD1 matches at 9 bases. This clonotype originated in a woman in her forties or fifties with Graves' hyperthyroidism. The sequenced sample was blood. The CDR3 sequence: CASSLGFRDRVGNEQFF. The CDR3 bases are TGTGCCAGCAGCTTAGGGTTCCGGGACAGGGTTGGCAATGAGCAGTTCTTC.